Only a few counts were recorded for the clone carrying this T cell receptor (beta chain). The table came from immunoSEQ multiplex PCR; TCRdb's copy has only in-frame clones and leaves some out. The sample has approximately 55,000 clones; roughly 87% are singletons. This record comes from a study of OX40 agonist ivuxolimab in advanced cancers. Overall study context: The mean age was roughly 60 years, ranging from roughly 23 to 90, with around four fifths of participants male. Allowance was made for prior anti-PD-1, anti-PD-L1 or anti-CTLA-4 therapy, and approximately 41% had some.

This clonotype was obtained from an adult with an advanced solid tumor such as melanoma, head and neck, liver or kidney cancer. This specimen was CD4+ or CD8+ T cells sorted from blood, taken in a trial of the OX40 agonist ivuxolimab.

CDR3: CASSSQPYGYTF. The DNA for the CDR3 is TGTGCCAGCAGTTCCCAACCCTATGGCTACACCTTC. This chain uses TRBV28 with TRBJ1-2; D gene unclear. The CDR3 covers 12 residues. Germline V gene lookup returns CDR1 MDHEN and CDR2 SYDVKM. Trimming shortened V by 4 bases and J by 4 bases, and 7 bases separated the two germline ends.